These 14 T cell receptor beta chains came from one sample sequenced in a study of blood T cell repertoires in COVID-19. Profiled with immunoSEQ multiplex PCR; TCRdb holds only in-frame clones, not every one. The sample carries 150,000 or so clones, 80% to 90% recorded once. Sequencing was performed on peripheral blood. Receptors were obtained from a man in his forties or fifties who had recovered from COVID-19.

This clone was observed a handful of times. A read error may account for a junction end that differs from germline. The V call is TRBV7-7, the J call TRBJ2-2; 12 bases align to TRBD2. Germline CDR1 and CDR2: SSHAT and FNYEAQ (reference sequence). This CDR3 region has 17 residues. CDR3: CASSLGLAGTGGGELFF. The DNA for the CDR3 is TGTGCTAGCAGCCTAGGACTAGCGGGAACAGGCGGCGGGGAGCTGTTTTTT.

This sequence joins TRBV9 and TRBJ2-7; maybe TRBD1 (5 bases). Germline values: CDR1 SGDLS, CDR2 YYNGEE. The CDR3 has 14 residues. V shed 4 bases and J shed 6 bases, with 17 bases lying between them. This chain's CDR3 is CASSFGGAEVEQYF. Here the CDR3 DNA reads TGTGCCAGCAGCTTCGGTGGGGCTGAGGTCGAGCAGTACTTC.

V usage is TRBV11-2 and J usage is TRBJ1-5; D is uncertain. Trimming took 3 bases from V and 4 from J, leaving 4 bases between them. Germline assignment: CDR1 SGHAT and CDR2 FQNNGV. This CDR3 is 12 amino acids long. The CDR3 loop reads CASSFLNQPQHF. In DNA, the CDR3 is TGTGCCAGCAGCTTCTTAAATCAGCCCCAGCATTTT.

As DNA, the CDR3 is TGTGCCAGTAGTTCAGGGGGATCCAATGAAAAACTGTTTTTT. Protein: CASSSGGSNEKLFF. The gene calls are TRBV19 and TRBJ1-4, with TRBD1 identical over 7 bases. Trimming at V came to 5 bases and at J to 5 bases, leaving 5 bases not matched to a gene. CDR1 and CDR2 (germline): LNHDA, SQIVND (reference sequence). CDR3 length: 14 amino acids.

The chain carries TRBV7-6 and TRBJ2-3; 7 nucleotides align to TRBD2. From germline, CDR1 is SGHVS and CDR2 FNYEAQ. The CDR3 consists of 16 residues. Unmatched junction bases numbered 9, after V lost 5 bases and J lost 1 base. Here the CDR3 DNA reads TGTGCCAGCAGCCAGCTGGCGGGAGCAGGCACAGATACGCAGTATTTT. Protein sequence: CASSQLAGAGTDTQYF.

The chain is built from TRBV28 and TRBJ1-6; perhaps TRBD1 as D (6 bases). Per the germline V gene, CDR1 is MDHEN and CDR2 is SYDVKM. The CDR3 runs 15 residues. The V end was cut by 6 bases, the J end by 5 bases, with 14 bases between. CDR3 coding DNA: TGTGCCAGCAGGTCAGGGGAGGGTGATAATTCACCCCTCCACTTT. Translating it yields CASRSGEGDNSPLHF.

The V call is TRBV5-3, the J call TRBJ2-7; 7 bases match TRBD1. Being an ORF, TRBV5-3 has a function that is uncertain. The CDR3 has 14 amino acids. Losses at the gene ends were 0 bases for V and 6 bases for J; bases not matched to a gene: 6. DNA of the CDR3: TGTGCCAGAAGCTTGGGGGACAGCGTCTGCGAGCAGTACTTC. Translated, it gives CARSLGDSVCEQYF.

The V gene is TRBV7-2, the J gene TRBJ2-1, with a possible D match to TRBD1 (6 bases). CDR1 SGHTA and CDR2 FQGNSA come from the germline V gene. This CDR3 is built from 14 residues. Deletions cut 1 base from V and 5 bases from J, with 9 bases between. The CDR3 here is CASSLVGQNNEQFF. DNA of the CDR3: TGTGCCAGCAGCTTAGTGGGACAAAACAATGAGCAGTTCTTC.

This chain uses TRBV11-3 with TRBJ2-1; the match to TRBD2 covers 7 bases. After removal of 2 bases from V and 5 bases from J, the junction contained 6 bases not matched to a gene. There are 15 residues in the CDR3. Looked up from germline, CDR1 is SGHNT and CDR2 is YENEEA. The CDR3 coding sequence is TGTGCCAGCAGCTTAAGGCGGGGGAGTAACAATGAGCAGTTCTTC. Residues: CASSLRRGSNNEQFF. The whole variable domain, remainder taken from reference TRBV11-3 and TRBJ2-1, is EAGVVQSPRYKIIEKKQPVAFWCNPISGHNTLYWYLQNLGQGPELLIRYENEEAVDDSQLPKDRFSAERLKGVDSTLKIQPAELGDSAVYLCASSLRRGSNNEQFFGPGTRLTVL.

In this sample, this clone turned up once. The V gene is TRBV19, the J gene TRBJ1-5; no definite D call. Trimming shortened V by 2 bases and J by 4 bases, and 15 bases separated the two germline ends. Germline lookup yields CDR1 LNHDA and CDR2 SQIVND (reference sequence). The CDR3 is 16 amino acids. In DNA form, the CDR3 reads TGTGCCAGTAGTATATTCCTCGCGGCAGAGAATCAGCCCCAGCATTTT. The encoded protein is CASSIFLAAENQPQHF.

The V call is TRBV4-3, the J call TRBJ2-1; 10 bases line up with TRBD2. The germline gives CDR1 LGHNA, CDR2 YSLEER. Unmatched junction bases numbered 6, after V lost 0 bases and J lost 7 bases. The CDR3 has 16 residues. CDR3 nucleotides: TGCGCCAGCAGCCAAGAATCTAGCGGGAGTCAAAATGAGCAGTTCTTC. Residues: CASSQESSGSQNEQFF.

This clone was detected only a few times. CDR3 amino acids: CATSRDRYRTYEQYF. The CDR3 DNA reads TGTGCCACCAGCAGAGATCGTTACAGAACCTACGAGCAGTACTTC. The rearrangement uses TRBV15 and TRBJ2-7, with D unclear. The ends were cut back, 0 bases at V and 2 bases at J, with 11 bases in the middle. CDR1 and CDR2 from the germline V gene are LNHNV and YYDKDF (reference sequence). This CDR3 is 15 amino acids long.

The chain links TRBV6-1 to TRBJ2-1, with D possibly TRBD1 on 6 matching bases. The CDR3 consists of 16 residues. Germline V lookup: CDR1 MNHNS, CDR2 SASEGT. The V end lost 0 bases, the J end lost 3 bases, and 12 bases lay between the germline ends. The CDR3 loop is CASSEARGGYYNEQFF. In DNA, the CDR3 is TGTGCCAGCAGTGAAGCGAGAGGGGGTTACTACAATGAGCAGTTCTTC.

The V call is TRBV11-2, the J call TRBJ2-7; TRBD2 might be the D (5 bases). This CDR3 has 15 residues. The germline gives CDR1 SGHAT, CDR2 FQNNGV. V lost 1 base and J 6 bases, leaving 16 bases between the germline ends. DNA of the CDR3: TGTGCCAGCAGCTTAGTTTCGCTCGGGGTTTCCGAGCAGTACTTC. This gives the protein CASSLVSLGVSEQYF. Using reference TRBV11-2 and TRBJ2-7 for the parts outside the CDR3, the full variable domain is EAGVAQSPRYKIIEKRQSVAFWCNPISGHATLYWYQQILGQGPKLLIQFQNNGVVDDSQLPKDRFSAERLKGVDSTLKIQPAKLEDSAVYLCASSLVSLGVSEQYFGPGTRLTVT.